This T cell receptor beta chain was found in a study of T cells in women clearing cervical HPV infection. Whole-study context: Control women cleared a single incident HPV16 infection within 12 months.

Findings of the study overall: TRBV6-7 relative abundance averaged approximately 0.1% in cases and approximately 0.15% in controls.

Produced via immunoSEQ multiplex PCR; TCRdb's table is partial and in-frame only. This sample's table has roughly 20,000 clones. Between the trimmed V and J ends, which lost 11 bases and 0 bases, there was a span of 14 bases. The CDR3 contains 14 residues. The germline V gene has CDR1 SEHNR and CDR2 FQNEAQ (reference sequence). With respect to this clone: Its specificity is unknown. Sequencing ends 3 residues short of the CDR3 end; the germline J gene provides the rest.

The V call is TRBV7-9, the J call TRBJ2-1; weak D call: TRBD1 (6 bases). The source material was blood buffy coat. The receptor was derived from a woman aged 18 to 69 with a cervical HPV16 infection that either progressed to CIN3+ or cleared (not recorded which). CDR3 amino acids: CALEGVHSYNEQFF. The sequenced CDR3 bases are TGTGCCTTAGAGGGGGTCCACTCCTACAATGAG.